The present T cell receptor beta chain was sequenced within a study of shared clonotypes between healthy human individuals. The method was immunoSEQ multiplex PCR; TCRdb's version includes in-frame clones alone and lacks a portion of them. The sample contains some 2.1 million clones, 93% of which appear only once. V was clipped by 6 bases and J by 8 bases; unmatched bases: 6. The CDR3 consists of 13 residues. CDR1 and CDR2 (germline): SNHLY, FYNNEI. This clone appeared a few times. CD45RO-negative, CCR7-selected cells formed the naive CD8 fraction, which excluded terminally differentiated effector memory CD45RA+ cells.

The receptor's source is a man aged 18 to 29 in good health. Some clones in this sample may be carry-over from other donors' samples. This chain uses TRBV2 with TRBJ1-4; the match to TRBD1 covers 7 bases. Sequencing was performed on naive CD8+ T cells from PBMCs. DNA for the CDR3: TGTGCCAGCAGAGACAGGGTGATAGAAAAACTGTTTTTT. It translates to CASRDRVIEKLFF.